This TCR beta chain was retrieved from a study of tumor-infiltrating lymphocytes in primary liver carcinoma. Germline lookup yields CDR1 SGHNT and CDR2 YENEEA. The ends were cut back, 5 bases at V and 3 bases at J, with 8 bases in the middle. This CDR3 has 12 amino acids. The researchers obtained blood RNA from unsorted whole blood and also extracted germline DNA. The input was 500 ng total RNA; TCR beta cDNA was made from it with a constant-region primer. ARM-PCR was slightly modified, and three nested multiplex PCR rounds with it gave rise to the TCR beta libraries. The opening two PCR rounds, around 11 cycles each, paired TRBV1-TRBV30 forward primers with a C-beta reverse primer. TCRdb recomputed calls from the multiplex PCR reads with MiXCR, one row per CDR3 protein. The data show about 200,000 distinct CDR3 sequences, less than 65% seen once. At least ten counts were recorded for this clonotype.

The sequence was collected from a woman aged 55-75 years with primary liver carcinoma and hepatitis B virus infection. The V gene is TRBV11-3, the J gene TRBJ2-7; D is uncertain. Sequencing was carried out using peripheral blood. The CDR3 nucleotides read TGTGCCAGCAGCCAGGCTAGCTACGAGCAGTACTTC. Translating gives CASSQASYEQYF.